This TCR beta chain is from a study of post-analysis software for immune sequencing data. About this clonotype itself: As yet, its antigen is unknown.

Points from the study as a whole: Comparison with controls showed significantly lower normalized Chao1 diversity in multiple sclerosis patients. Four or five TRBV segments occurring more often in patients than controls included TRBV5-6, TRBV5-1 and TRBV20-1.

The V gene lost 1 base and the J gene lost 5 bases, with 19 bases spanning the gap. This CDR3 is 17 amino acids long. Germline CDR1 SGHTA, CDR2 FQGNSA. TCR beta cDNA libraries included unique molecular identifiers. T cells numbering about 0.85 to 11 million yielded roughly 0.5 million cDNA molecules. From the PCR reads, TCRdb called clonotypes with MiXCR, one entry per CDR3 protein. This table has approximately 630,000 distinct CDR3 sequences, 55% to 70% appearing once. The sample was blood. The chain has TRBV7-2 and TRBJ2-3; D unclear. The sequence came from a girl aged 2 to 9 with multiple sclerosis. DNA of the CDR3: TGTGCCAGCAGCTTAGACCTTTCCGCCGGACGGAGAGATACGCAGTATTTT. Protein: CASSLDLSAGRRDTQYF. The complete variable domain, with remaining parts taken from reference TRBV7-2 and TRBJ2-3, reads GAGVSQSPSNKVTEKGKDVELRCDPISGHTALYWYRQSLGQGLEFLIYFQGNSAPDKSGLPSDRFSAERTGGSVSTLTIQRTQQEDSAVYLCASSLDLSAGRRDTQYFGPGTRLTVL.